This T cell receptor (beta chain) is drawn from a study of Tregs in tolerant kidney transplant recipients. Study results and caveats: Biological reproducibility was not directly addressed, but technical replication error appeared minimal.

Clones were sequenced by immunoSEQ multiplex PCR, and TCRdb holds only the in-frame ones, with some missing. Among around 9,700 clones listed, about 93% were seen once. This clone was counted a single time. Its cognate antigen is unknown. V was clipped by 5 bases and J by 7 bases, with 15 bases between them. The germline V gene has CDR1 SGHDN and CDR2 FVKESK. There are 13 residues in the CDR3. The receptor was isolated from a human patient who received a combined kidney and bone marrow transplant. Material: Tregs from blood cultured with allogeneic cells, obtained before the transplant. This chain uses TRBV14 with TRBJ2-7; D is ambiguous. CDR3 protein: CASSSSRLSEQYF. The CDR3 DNA reads as TGTGCCAGCAGCTCCTCCCGGTTGAGTGAGCAGTACTTC.